Below are 30 T cell receptor beta chains sequenced from a single sample in a study of beta chain features in type 1 diabetes. The study, taken as a whole, reports: All four CD4+ subsets from Type 1 diabetes patients carried moderately but significantly shorter TCRB CDR3s.

These receptors have no identified antigens. The whole isolated RNA underwent reverse transcription, so sequencing captured expressed TCRB transcripts. The data were produced by immunoSEQ multiplex PCR, yet TCRdb's version contains in-frame clones alone and is incomplete. Altogether roughly 340,000 clones are present, around 12% being singletons, with the ten largest covering about 0.01%. The sequencing sample was made of naive CD4+ T cells from blood. These receptors were obtained from a woman between 18 and 29 years old with type 1 diabetes.

J is TRBJ2-5 and V is TRBV29-1; D remains unclear. This CDR3 has 12 residues. With 4 bases removed from V and 2 bases from J, the gap between germline ends came to 8 bases. From germline, CDR1 is SQVTM and CDR2 ANQGSEA. The CDR3 reads CSVGGQQETQYF. The CDR3 DNA sequence: TGCAGCGTTGGTGGTCAGCAAGAGACCCAGTACTTC.

This chain joins TRBV30 and TRBJ1-4, with unresolved D. The V end was cut by 2 bases, the J end by 7 bases, with 11 bases between. CDR1 is GTSNPN, CDR2 SVGIG, per germline (reference sequence). The CDR3 is 13 amino acids. In DNA form, the CDR3 reads TGTGCCTGGAGTAACGCTCGGGGTGAAAAACTGTTTTTT. It codes for CAWSNARGEKLFF.

Remarks on this clone: The same CDR3 is also encoded by other DNA sequences in this sample. The rearrangement uses TRBV6-1 and TRBJ2-7; 9 bases align to TRBD1. Per germline, CDR1 MNHNS and CDR2 SASEGT. V lost 6 bases to trimming and J lost 1 base; unmatched junction nucleotides: 1. CDR3 length equals 13 residues. CDR3 in amino acids: CASRDRGSYEQYF. The CDR3 DNA sequence: TGTGCCAGCAGGGACAGGGGTTCCTACGAGCAGTACTTC.

The chain uses TRBV5-6 and TRBJ2-6, with D hard to call. V dropped 4 bases and J dropped 12 bases, with 11 bases sitting between them. There are 12 residues in the CDR3. Germline assignment: CDR1 SGHDT and CDR2 YYEEEE. CDR3 bases: TGTGCCAGCAGCCCCTCACTCGGCGTCCTGACTTTC. It is translated as CASSPSLGVLTF.

Only a few counts were recorded for this clone. The chain has TRBV5-1 and TRBJ2-2, with 8 bases that match TRBD2. Germline loops: CDR1 SGHRS, CDR2 YFSETQ. The CDR3 is made up of 16 amino acids. V trimming: 4 bases; J trimming: 0 bases; junction bases outside the gene matches: 5. For the CDR3, the DNA is TGCGCCAGCAGCATCCTTAGCGGGGCGAACACCGGGGAGCTGTTTTTT. The encoded protein is CASSILSGANTGELFF.

This rearrangement joins TRBV5-4 to TRBJ2-7, with D hard to call. Germline V gene lookup returns CDR1 SGHNT and CDR2 YYREEE (reference sequence). The V end lost 3 bases, the J end lost 6 bases, and 16 bases lay between the germline ends. The CDR3 loop spans 14 amino acids. The CDR3 sequence is CASSSPSGGGEQYF. The CDR3 DNA is TGTGCCAGCAGCTCTCCTAGTGGTGGCGGCGAGCAGTACTTC. Supplemented by reference TRBV5-4 and TRBJ2-7, the full variable domain reads ETGVTQSPTHLIKTRGQQVTLRCSSQSGHNTVSWYQQALGQGPQFIFQYYREEENGRGNFPPRFSGLQFPNYSSELNVNALELDDSALYLCASSSPSGGGEQYFGPGTRLTVT.

The rearrangement links TRBV5-4 to TRBJ1-6, with D unclear. CDR1 and CDR2 from the germline V gene are SGHNT and YYREEE (reference sequence). This CDR3 comprises 14 residues. V lost 0 bases and J lost 7, with 8 bases in between. The CDR3 coding sequence is TGTGCCAGCAGCTTGGGCGGCAGCAATTCACCCCTCCACTTT. It is translated as CASSLGGSNSPLHF.

The chain links TRBV7-2 to TRBJ2-7, with D unclear. Germline assignment: CDR1 SGHTA and CDR2 FQGNSA. V lost 6 bases and J lost 6, with 18 bases in between. The CDR3 spans 14 residues. The CDR3 DNA reads TGTGCCAGCAGTCGCGACGGCAGGCTTTTCGAGCAGTACTTC. Protein: CASSRDGRLFEQYF.

This clone was counted once. The chain links TRBV7-9 to TRBJ1-2, with TRBD1 as a possible D gene (6 bases). The V end was cut by 5 bases, the J end by 4 bases, with 11 bases between. Germline CDR1 reads SEHNR; CDR2 reads FQNEAQ (reference sequence). This CDR3 is built from 13 residues. CDR3 bases: TGTGCCAGCAGCCCTGGACAGATCTATGGCTACACCTTC. Translating gives CASSPGQIYGYTF.

The chain joins TRBV19 to TRBJ2-7; 7 bases line up with TRBD1. The length of the CDR3 is 14 residues. The germline V gene encodes CDR1 LNHDA and CDR2 SQIVND (reference sequence). V lost 4 bases to trimming and J lost 3 bases; unmatched junction nucleotides: 6. The CDR3 DNA reads as TGTGCCAGTAGTAAAACAGGGGAAGGCTACGAGCAGTACTTC. It encodes CASSKTGEGYEQYF.

CDR3: CASSPLAGEAHEQYF. As DNA, the CDR3 is TGTGCCAGCTCACCGCTAGCGGGAGAGGCCCACGAGCAGTACTTC. This chain joins TRBV18 and TRBJ2-7; 10 positions match TRBD2. Germline V gives CDR1 KGHSH, CDR2 LQKENI. There are 15 residues in the CDR3. V lost 3 bases to trimming and J lost 5 bases; unmatched junction nucleotides: 7.

The chain combines TRBV6-1 with TRBJ2-7, with 13 bases matching TRBD2. Trimming cost V 4 bases and J 0 bases; bases outside gene matches: 6. The CDR3 covers 17 residues. CDR1 is MNHNS, CDR2 SASEGT, per germline. DNA of the CDR3: TGTGCCAGCAGTGCGGGACTAGCGGGATCAATCTCCTACGAGCAGTACTTC. Encoded protein: CASSAGLAGSISYEQYF.

V is TRBV6-6 and J is TRBJ2-7; tentatively, D is TRBD1 (7 bases). Trimming removed 2 bases from V and 4 bases from J, with 15 bases in between. Germline CDR1 and CDR2: MNHNY and SVGAGI (reference sequence). The CDR3 totals 15 residues. CDR3 DNA: TGTGCCAGCAGTTACCTGAGGACAGGAGGGTACGAGCAGTACTTC. The encoded protein is CASSYLRTGGYEQYF.

This clone showed up just a few times. This chain connects TRBV9 to TRBJ1-1; no firm D call. CDR3 length: 13 amino acids. Germline V gene data show CDR1 as SGDLS and CDR2 as YYNGEE. V dropped 0 bases and J dropped 9 bases, with 12 bases sitting between them. This CDR3 reads CASSVVGNGKAFF. The CDR3 DNA follows: TGTGCCAGCAGCGTAGTGGGGAACGGGAAAGCTTTCTTT.

The genes are TRBV18 and TRBJ2-7, with D uncertain. Trimming cost V 1 base and J 7 bases, with 14 bases left between them. This CDR3 contains 14 residues. The germline gives CDR1 KGHSH, CDR2 LQKENI. The CDR3 sequence is CASSPQESVYEQYF. The CDR3 nucleotides are TGTGCCAGCTCACCACAGGAGTCTGTCTATGAGCAGTACTTC.

Only a few counts were recorded for this clone. The chain links TRBV9 to TRBJ2-6; D ambiguous. The CDR3 sequence is 16 residues long. V was shortened by 0 bases and J by 2 bases, with 9 bases between the two germline ends. Germline CDR1 SGDLS, CDR2 YYNGEE. The CDR3 protein is CASSVGASPGANVLTF. As DNA, the CDR3 is TGTGCCAGCAGCGTAGGGGCATCTCCTGGGGCCAACGTCCTGACTTTC. Based on the CDR3 plus reference TRBV9 and TRBJ2-6, the full variable domain is DSGVTQTPKHLITATGQRVTLRCSPRSGDLSVYWYQQSLDQGLQFLIQYYNGEERAKGNILERFSAQQFPDLHSELNLSSLELGDSALYFCASSVGASPGANVLTFGAGSRLTVL.

This clone was counted once. Here the CDR3 reads CASRHRTVSYGYTF. CDR3 in DNA: TGTGCCAGCAGACACCGGACAGTTAGCTATGGCTACACCTTC. The V gene is TRBV28, the J gene TRBJ1-2; a weak D match, TRBD1 (6 bases). V was pared by 6 bases and J by 4 bases, with 15 bases between. The CDR3 length is 14 residues. In germline, CDR1 is MDHEN, CDR2 SYDVKM.

This clone was observed a handful of times. J is TRBJ2-1 and V is TRBV5-4, with 8 nucleotides matching TRBD1. The trim removed 4 bases at V and 8 bases at J, leaving 11 bases unmatched. The CDR3 is 15 residues long. CDR1 and CDR2 from the germline V gene are SGHNT and YYREEE (reference sequence). As DNA, the CDR3 is TGTGCCAGCAGCACCGGGACAGGCGTCGGAGATGAGCAGTTCTTC. It specifies CASSTGTGVGDEQFF.

There are a few counts of this clone. The chain is built from TRBV28 and TRBJ2-1, with D maybe TRBD1 (6 bases). V lost 3 bases, J lost 10 bases, and 13 bases lay in between. CDR1 and CDR2 from the germline V gene are MDHEN and SYDVKM. The CDR3 covers 13 residues. The DNA for the CDR3 is TGTGCCAGCAGTTTCGGACAGCCTGGCGAGCAGTTCTTC. Translation gives CASSFGQPGEQFF.

Here the CDR3 reads CASSPRTGTYEQYF. CDR3 sequence (DNA): TGTGCCAGCTCACCTAGGACGGGAACCTACGAGCAGTACTTC. V usage is TRBV18 and J usage is TRBJ2-7; TRBD2 is a possible D gene (5 bases). The V and J ends lost 3 bases and 2 bases respectively, with 11 bases between them. Germline CDR1 is KGHSH and CDR2 is LQKENI. This CDR3 has 14 amino acids.

J is TRBJ1-5 and V is TRBV28, with 9 bases identical to TRBD1. Germline V gene lookup returns CDR1 MDHEN and CDR2 SYDVKM. After removal of 8 bases from V and 6 bases from J, the junction contained 8 bases not matched to a gene. This CDR3 spans 14 amino acids. This chain's CDR3 is CASSRDRAFQPQHF. DNA for the CDR3: TGTGCCAGCTCACGGGACAGGGCTTTTCAGCCCCAGCATTTT. Full variable domain (remainder filled in from reference TRBV28 and TRBJ1-5): DVKVTQSSRYLVKRTGEKVFLECVQDMDHENMFWYRQDPGLGLRLIYFSYDVKMKEKGDIPEGYSVSREKKERFSLILESASTNQTSMYLCASSRDRAFQPQHFGDGTRLSIL.

This rearrangement joins TRBV7-2 to TRBJ2-7; TRBD1 is a possible D gene (6 bases). Deletions cut 5 bases from V and 3 bases from J, with 17 bases between. Germline loops: CDR1 SGHTA, CDR2 FQGNSA. The CDR3 is 15 residues long. The DNA of the CDR3 is TGTGCCAGCAGCCTCCATGCGACAGGAAACTACGAGCAGTACTTC. The encoded protein is CASSLHATGNYEQYF.

This clone showed up just a few times. The chain employs TRBV5-4 and TRBJ1-2; 12 bases line up with TRBD1. Trimming took 3 bases from V and 8 from J; bases not matched to a gene: 5. The CDR3 spans 14 residues. Germline-derived CDR1 and CDR2 are SGHNT and YYREEE (reference sequence). The CDR3 sequence: CASSWGQGARGYTF. In DNA form, the CDR3 reads TGTGCCAGCAGCTGGGGACAGGGGGCGCGGGGCTACACCTTC.

This chain links TRBV2 with TRBJ2-7, with D possibly TRBD2 on 6 matching bases. The CDR3 is made up of 15 amino acids. Germline V gene sequence: CDR1 SNHLY, CDR2 FYNNEI. V was pared by 0 bases and J by 1 base, with 10 bases between. The CDR3 protein is CASSEALARSYEQYF. CDR3 DNA sequence: TGTGCCAGCAGTGAAGCGCTAGCGCGATCCTACGAGCAGTACTTC.

V is TRBV19 and J is TRBJ2-5; 7 bases match TRBD1. This CDR3 comprises 14 residues. Trimming removed 7 bases from V and 1 base from J; junction bases left unmatched: 6. In germline, CDR1 is LNHDA, CDR2 SQIVND (reference sequence). CDR3 loop: CASTPDRSQETQYF. The CDR3 coding sequence is TGTGCCAGTACCCCGGACAGGAGCCAAGAGACCCAGTACTTC. The whole variable domain, filled in from reference TRBV19 and TRBJ2-5, reads DGGITQSPKYLFRKEGQNVTLSCEQNLNHDAMYWYRQDPGQGLRLIYYSQIVNDFQKGDIAEGYSVSREKKESFPLTVTSAQKNPTAFYLCASTPDRSQETQYFGPGTRLLVL.

There are a few counts of this clone. A junction end diverges from the germline sequence, so it may reflect a read error. The chain combines TRBV18 with TRBJ1-2; a weak D match, TRBD1 (5 bases). This CDR3 contains 13 residues. The germline V gene has CDR1 KGHSH and CDR2 LQKENI. The CDR3 reads CASSPGATYDYTF. The DNA of the CDR3 is TGTGCCAGCTCACCAGGGGCGACCTATGACTACACCTTC.

This clone was seen more than once but under ten times. The chain links TRBV30 to TRBJ1-2; TRBD1 matches 9 bases. This CDR3 contains 15 residues. CDR1 and CDR2 (germline): GTSNPN, SVGIG (reference sequence). V trimming: 4 bases; J trimming: 1 base; junction bases outside the gene matches: 7. The chain's CDR3 is CAWTPGTGLNYGYTF. The CDR3, as DNA: TGTGCCTGGACCCCCGGGACAGGGCTTAACTATGGCTACACCTTC.

The chain has TRBV7-2 and TRBJ2-7, with 13 bases identical to TRBD2. The J segment lost 5 bases and the V segment lost 5 bases, leaving 6 bases of the junction unmatched. The CDR3 totals 15 residues. In germline, CDR1 is SGHTA, CDR2 FQGNSA. CDR3 amino acids: CASSPTSGGVNEQYF. The CDR3 DNA reads as TGTGCCAGCAGCCCTACTAGCGGGGGGGTTAACGAGCAGTACTTC.

This clone was counted between two and nine times. The rearrangement links TRBV10-3 to TRBJ2-3, with 7 positions matching TRBD2. This CDR3 region has 12 residues. Trimming at V came to 8 bases and at J to 7 bases, leaving 6 bases not matched to a gene. CDR1 and CDR2 from the germline V gene are ENHRY and SYGVKD. The CDR3 sequence is CAIGGDYHTQYF. The CDR3 DNA reads as TGTGCCATCGGCGGGGACTATCATACGCAGTATTTT.

This clone was seen a handful of times. This rearrangement joins TRBV19 to TRBJ1-1, with 9 bases lining up with TRBD1. The germline V gene has CDR1 LNHDA and CDR2 SQIVND (reference sequence). The CDR3 runs to 15 residues. V was clipped by 0 bases and J by 5 bases; unmatched bases: 4. The CDR3 loop is CASSIEGTGRTEAFF. In nucleotides, the CDR3 is TGTGCCAGTAGTATAGAAGGGACAGGGAGAACTGAAGCTTTCTTT. The whole variable domain, remainder taken from reference TRBV19 and TRBJ1-1, is DGGITQSPKYLFRKEGQNVTLSCEQNLNHDAMYWYRQDPGQGLRLIYYSQIVNDFQKGDIAEGYSVSREKKESFPLTVTSAQKNPTAFYLCASSIEGTGRTEAFFGQGTRLTVV.